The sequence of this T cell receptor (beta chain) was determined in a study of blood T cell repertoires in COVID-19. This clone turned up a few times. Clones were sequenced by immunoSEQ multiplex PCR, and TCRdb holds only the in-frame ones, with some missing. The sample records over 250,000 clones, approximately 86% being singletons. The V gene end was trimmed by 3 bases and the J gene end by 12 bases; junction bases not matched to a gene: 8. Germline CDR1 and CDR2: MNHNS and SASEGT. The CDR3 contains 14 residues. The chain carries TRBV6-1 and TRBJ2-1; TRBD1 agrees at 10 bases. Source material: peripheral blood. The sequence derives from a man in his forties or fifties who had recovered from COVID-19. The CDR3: CASSDGTGVEAQFF. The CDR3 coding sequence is TGTGCCAGCAGTGACGGGACAGGGGTTGAGGCGCAGTTCTTC.